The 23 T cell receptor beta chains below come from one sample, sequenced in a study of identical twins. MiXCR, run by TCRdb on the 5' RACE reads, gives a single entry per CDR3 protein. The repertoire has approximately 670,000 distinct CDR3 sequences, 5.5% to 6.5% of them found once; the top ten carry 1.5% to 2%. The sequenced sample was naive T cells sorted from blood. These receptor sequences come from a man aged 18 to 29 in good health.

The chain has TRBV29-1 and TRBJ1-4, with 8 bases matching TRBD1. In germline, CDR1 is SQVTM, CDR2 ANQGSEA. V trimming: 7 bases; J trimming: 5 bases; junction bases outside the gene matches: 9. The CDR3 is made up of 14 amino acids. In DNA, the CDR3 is TGCAGCGCAAACCAGGGGGCGTGGAATGAAAAACTGTTTTTT. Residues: CSANQGAWNEKLFF.

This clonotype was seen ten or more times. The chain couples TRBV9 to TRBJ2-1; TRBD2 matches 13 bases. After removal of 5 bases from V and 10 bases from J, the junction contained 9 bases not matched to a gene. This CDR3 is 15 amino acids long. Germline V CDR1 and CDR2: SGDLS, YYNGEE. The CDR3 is CASRDGTSGIKEQFF. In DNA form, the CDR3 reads TGTGCCAGCAGGGACGGGACTAGCGGGATCAAGGAGCAGTTCTTC.

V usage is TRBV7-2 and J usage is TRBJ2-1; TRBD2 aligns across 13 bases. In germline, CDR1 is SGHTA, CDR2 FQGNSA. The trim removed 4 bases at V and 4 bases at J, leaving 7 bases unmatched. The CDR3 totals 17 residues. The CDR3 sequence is CASSSRLAGGIYNEQFF. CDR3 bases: TGTGCCAGCAGCTCTCGACTAGCGGGAGGTATTTACAATGAGCAGTTCTTC. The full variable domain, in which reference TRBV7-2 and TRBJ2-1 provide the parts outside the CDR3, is GAGVSQSPSNKVTEKGKDVELRCDPISGHTALYWYRQSLGQGLEFLIYFQGNSAPDKSGLPSDRFSAERTGGSVSTLTIQRTQQEDSAVYLCASSSRLAGGIYNEQFFGPGTRLTVL.

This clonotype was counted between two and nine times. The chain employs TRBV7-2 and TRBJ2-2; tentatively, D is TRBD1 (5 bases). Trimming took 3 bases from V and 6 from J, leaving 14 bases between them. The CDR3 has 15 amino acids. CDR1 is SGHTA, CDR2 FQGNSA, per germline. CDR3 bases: TGTGCCAGCAGCTTCCCTCCCGTAGGGGCCGGGGAGCTGTTTTTT. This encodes CASSFPPVGAGELFF.

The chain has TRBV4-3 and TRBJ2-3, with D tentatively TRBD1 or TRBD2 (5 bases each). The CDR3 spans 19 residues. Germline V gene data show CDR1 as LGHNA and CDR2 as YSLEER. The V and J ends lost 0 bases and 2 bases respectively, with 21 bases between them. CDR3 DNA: TGCGCCAGCAGCCAAGATCCGGGGCTAGAGGGTGCGCACACAGATACGCAGTATTTT. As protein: CASSQDPGLEGAHTDTQYF.

The CDR3 loop is CASSMVRRASEQYF. The CDR3 DNA sequence: TGTGCCAGCAGCATGGTACGTCGAGCTTCCGAGCAGTACTTC. The gene calls are TRBV7-8 and TRBJ2-7; D is unresolved. Germline CDR1 and CDR2: SGHVS and FQNEAQ. This CDR3 comprises 14 residues. V lost 5 bases, J lost 6 bases, and 17 bases lay in between.

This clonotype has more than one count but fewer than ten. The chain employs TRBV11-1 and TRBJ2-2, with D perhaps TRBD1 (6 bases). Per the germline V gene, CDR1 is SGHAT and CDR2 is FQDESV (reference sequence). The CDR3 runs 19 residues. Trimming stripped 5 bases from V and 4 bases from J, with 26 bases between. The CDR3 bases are TGTGCCAGCAGCCCCCTCCCTATTAACAGGGCCACTAGCACCGGGGAGCTGTTTTTT. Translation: CASSPLPINRATSTGELFF. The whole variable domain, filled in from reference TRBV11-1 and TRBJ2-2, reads EAEVAQSPRYKITEKSQAVAFWCDPISGHATLYWYRQILGQGPELLVQFQDESVVDDSQLPKDRFSAERLKGVDSTLKIQPAELGDSAMYLCASSPLPINRATSTGELFFGEGSRLTVL.

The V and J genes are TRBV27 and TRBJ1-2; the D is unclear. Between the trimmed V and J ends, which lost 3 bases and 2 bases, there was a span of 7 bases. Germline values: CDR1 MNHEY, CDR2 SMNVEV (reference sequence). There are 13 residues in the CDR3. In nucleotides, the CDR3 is TGTGCCAGCAGTTTTAGGGTAAACTATGGCTACACCTTC. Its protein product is CASSFRVNYGYTF.

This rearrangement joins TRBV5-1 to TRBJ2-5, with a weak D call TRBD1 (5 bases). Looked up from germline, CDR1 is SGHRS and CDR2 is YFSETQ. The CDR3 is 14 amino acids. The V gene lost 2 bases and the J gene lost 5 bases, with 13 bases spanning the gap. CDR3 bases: TGCGCCAGCAGCTTTCGACCGACAGAGGAGACCCAGTACTTC. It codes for CASSFRPTEETQYF.

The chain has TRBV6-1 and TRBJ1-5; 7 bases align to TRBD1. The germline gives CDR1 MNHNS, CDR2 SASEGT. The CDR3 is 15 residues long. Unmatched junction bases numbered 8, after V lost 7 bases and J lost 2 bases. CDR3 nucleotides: TGTGCCAGCAATCACAGGGGTTTGGGCAATCAGCCCCAGCATTTT. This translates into CASNHRGLGNQPQHF.

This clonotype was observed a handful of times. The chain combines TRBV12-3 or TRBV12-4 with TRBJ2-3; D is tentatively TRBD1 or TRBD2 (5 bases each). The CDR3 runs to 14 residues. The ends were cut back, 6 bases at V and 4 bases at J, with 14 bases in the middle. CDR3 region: CASSKGRAADTQYF. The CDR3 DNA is TGTGCCAGCAGCAAGGGGCGGGCTGCAGATACGCAGTATTTT.

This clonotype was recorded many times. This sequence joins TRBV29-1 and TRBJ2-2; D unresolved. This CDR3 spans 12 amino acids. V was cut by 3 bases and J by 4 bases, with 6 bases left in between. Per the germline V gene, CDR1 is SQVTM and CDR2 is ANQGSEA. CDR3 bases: TGCAGCGTTGACCGGGCCACCGGGGAGCTGTTTTTT. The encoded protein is CSVDRATGELFF.

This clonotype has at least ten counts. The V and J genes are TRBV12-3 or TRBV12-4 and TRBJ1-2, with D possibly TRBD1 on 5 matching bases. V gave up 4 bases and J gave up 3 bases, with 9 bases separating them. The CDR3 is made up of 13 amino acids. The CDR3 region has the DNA TGTGCCAGCAGTTACCAGACAGACTATGGCTACACCTTC. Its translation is CASSYQTDYGYTF.

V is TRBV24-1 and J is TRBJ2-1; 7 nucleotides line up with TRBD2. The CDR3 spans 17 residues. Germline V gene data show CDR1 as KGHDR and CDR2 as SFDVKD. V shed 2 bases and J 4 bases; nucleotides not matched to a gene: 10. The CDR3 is CATSDSQAGRGYNEQFF. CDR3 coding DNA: TGTGCCACCAGTGATTCACAGGCAGGGAGGGGTTACAATGAGCAGTTCTTC.

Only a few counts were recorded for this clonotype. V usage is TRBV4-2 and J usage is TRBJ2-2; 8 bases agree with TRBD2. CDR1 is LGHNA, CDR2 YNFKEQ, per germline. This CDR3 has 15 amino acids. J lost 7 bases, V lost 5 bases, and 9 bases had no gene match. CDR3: CASSDGTRLYGELFF. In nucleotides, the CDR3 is TGTGCCAGCAGCGATGGGACTAGGCTGTACGGGGAGCTGTTTTTT.

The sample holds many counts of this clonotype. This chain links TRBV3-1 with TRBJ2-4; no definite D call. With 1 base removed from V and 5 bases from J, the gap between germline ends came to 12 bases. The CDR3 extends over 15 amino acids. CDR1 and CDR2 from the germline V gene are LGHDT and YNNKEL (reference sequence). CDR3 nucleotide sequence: TGTGCCAGCAGCCAAGCGTTTAGGAGTGAAAACATTCAGTACTTC. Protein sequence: CASSQAFRSENIQYF.

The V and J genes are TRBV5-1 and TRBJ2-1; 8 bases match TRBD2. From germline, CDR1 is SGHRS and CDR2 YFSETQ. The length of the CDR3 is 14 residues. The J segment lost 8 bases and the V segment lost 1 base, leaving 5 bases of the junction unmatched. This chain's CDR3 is CASSLSGSSYEQFF. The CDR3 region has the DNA TGCGCCAGCAGCTTGAGCGGGAGTTCTTATGAGCAGTTCTTC.

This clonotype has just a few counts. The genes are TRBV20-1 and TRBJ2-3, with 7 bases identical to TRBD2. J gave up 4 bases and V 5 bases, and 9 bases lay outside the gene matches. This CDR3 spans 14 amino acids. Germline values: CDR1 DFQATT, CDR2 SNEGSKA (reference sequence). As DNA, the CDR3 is TGCAGTGCTCCCCCTCGGGCGGGAGCAGATACGCAGTATTTT. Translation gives CSAPPRAGADTQYF.

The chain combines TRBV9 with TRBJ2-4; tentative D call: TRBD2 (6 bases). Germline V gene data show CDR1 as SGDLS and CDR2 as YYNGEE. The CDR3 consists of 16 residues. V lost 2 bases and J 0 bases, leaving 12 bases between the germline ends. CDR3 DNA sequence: TGTGCCAGCAGCGTCCGGGACTCCTTAGCCAAAAACATTCAGTACTTC. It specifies CASSVRDSLAKNIQYF. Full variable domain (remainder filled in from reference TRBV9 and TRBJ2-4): DSGVTQTPKHLITATGQRVTLRCSPRSGDLSVYWYQQSLDQGLQFLIQYYNGEERAKGNILERFSAQQFPDLHSELNLSSLELGDSALYFCASSVRDSLAKNIQYFGAGTRLSVL.

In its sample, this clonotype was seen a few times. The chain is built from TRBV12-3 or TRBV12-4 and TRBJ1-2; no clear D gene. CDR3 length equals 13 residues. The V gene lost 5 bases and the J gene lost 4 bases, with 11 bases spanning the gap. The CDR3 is CASSQTLVYGYTF. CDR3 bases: TGTGCCAGCAGTCAGACCTTGGTCTATGGCTACACCTTC.

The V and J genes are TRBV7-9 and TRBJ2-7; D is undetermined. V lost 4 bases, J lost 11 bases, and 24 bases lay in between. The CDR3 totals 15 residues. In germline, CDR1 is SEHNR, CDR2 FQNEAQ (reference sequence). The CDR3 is CASSSFRVHNLKEYF. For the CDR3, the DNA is TGTGCCAGCAGCTCCTTCCGGGTCCACAACTTAAAGGAGTACTTC.

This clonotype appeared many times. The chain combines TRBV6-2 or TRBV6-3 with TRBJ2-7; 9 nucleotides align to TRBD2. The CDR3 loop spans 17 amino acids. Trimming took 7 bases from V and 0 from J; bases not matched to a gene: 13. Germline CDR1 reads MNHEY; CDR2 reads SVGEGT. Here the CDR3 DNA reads TGTGCCAGCATGAGTCCTAGCGGGAAAACTTACTCCTACGAGCAGTACTTC. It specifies CASMSPSGKTYSYEQYF.

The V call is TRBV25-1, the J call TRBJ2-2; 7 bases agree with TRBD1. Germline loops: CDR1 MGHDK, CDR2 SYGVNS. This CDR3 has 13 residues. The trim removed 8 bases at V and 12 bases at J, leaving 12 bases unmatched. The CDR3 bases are TGTGCCAGCGCCTGGAAACAGGGGTGGAAGCTGTTTTTT. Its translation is CASAWKQGWKLFF.